This TCR beta chain was captured in a study of blood T cell repertoires in COVID-19. The overall study: Material from acute and convalescent COVID-19 was sourced from the United States, Italy and Spain.

Method: immunoSEQ multiplex PCR; TCRdb's copy keeps in-frame clones and lacks some. Here the sample spans 320,000 or so clones, 89% being singletons. V was pared by 5 bases and J by 5 bases, with 10 bases of the junction left unmatched. CDR1 and CDR2 from the germline V gene are MNHEY and SMNVEV (reference sequence). This CDR3 is built from 17 residues. This receptor was identified in a man in his 60s who had recovered from COVID-19. This chain connects TRBV27 to TRBJ2-3; 13 nucleotides align to TRBD2. Sequencing input: PBMCs or T cells enriched from blood (not recorded which). The CDR3 sequence is CASSLMPRLAGGDTQYF. Here the CDR3 DNA reads TGTGCCAGCAGTCTTATGCCTCGACTAGCGGGGGGAGATACGCAGTATTTT.